This TCR beta chain was obtained from a study of blood T cell repertoires in COVID-19. Background on the study: Acute and convalescent COVID-19 samples came from the United States, Italy and Spain. T cells, B-cell-depleted T cells, or PBMCs provided the cDNA or gDNA that served as material.

CDR3 length: 13 amino acids. Between the trimmed V and J ends, which lost 5 bases and 7 bases, there was a span of 13 bases. Per the authors' pipeline: Amplification with reference gene primers provided the estimates of nucleated cell counts. The repertoire was sequenced with immunoSEQ multiplex PCR; TCRdb's copy has only in-frame clones and lacks some. For V, J and clone size, that table is used; D and trimming come from the DNA. The table shows about 15,000 clones, with 70% to 90% occurring only once. The rearrangement links TRBV12-3 or TRBV12-4 to TRBJ2-3, with D possibly matching TRBD1 (5 bases). This clonotype was obtained from a human donor in a cohort sampled during active COVID-19. Material: peripheral blood. The CDR3 sequence: CASSLSGSHTQYF. The CDR3 nucleotides are TGTGCCAGCAGTCTTTCAGGGTCTCATACGCAGTATTTT.